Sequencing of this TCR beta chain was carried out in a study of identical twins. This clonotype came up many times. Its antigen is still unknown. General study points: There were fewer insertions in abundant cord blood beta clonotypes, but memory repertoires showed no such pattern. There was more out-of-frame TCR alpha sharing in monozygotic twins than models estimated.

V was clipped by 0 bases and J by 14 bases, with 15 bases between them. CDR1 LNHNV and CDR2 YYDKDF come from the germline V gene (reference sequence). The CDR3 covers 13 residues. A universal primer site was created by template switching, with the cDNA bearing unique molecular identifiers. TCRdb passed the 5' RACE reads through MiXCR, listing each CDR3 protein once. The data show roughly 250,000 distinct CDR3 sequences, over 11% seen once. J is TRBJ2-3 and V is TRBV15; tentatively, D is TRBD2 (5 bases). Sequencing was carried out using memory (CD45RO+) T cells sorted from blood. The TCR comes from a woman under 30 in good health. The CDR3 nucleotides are TGTGCCACCAGCAGAGATATAACCGAGCTAGCGTATTTT. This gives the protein CATSRDITELAYF.